A single sample is the source of the 24 T cell receptor beta chains below, sequenced in a study of T cells in localized non-small cell lung cancer. Clones were read by immunoSEQ multiplex PCR, and TCRdb kept only the in-frame ones, dropping some. The sample includes tens of thousands of clones, around 73% of them seen just once. The sequenced sample was peripheral blood, obtained before any cancer treatment. The receptors here all came from a male donor at least 60 years old with stage II squamous cell lung carcinoma.

This rearrangement joins TRBV6-1 to TRBJ2-3; 7 positions agree with TRBD2. Germline values: CDR1 MNHNS, CDR2 SASEGT. CDR3 length: 13 residues. V shed 8 bases, J shed 3 bases, and the junction held 5 bases outside the gene matches. The CDR3 loop is CASLGLNTDTQYF. DNA of the CDR3: TGTGCCAGCCTGGGACTAAATACAGATACGCAGTATTTT.

The chain is built from TRBV7-8 and TRBJ1-2; D is undetermined. The germline V and J ends were trimmed by 0 bases and 4 bases, with 12 bases remaining between them. CDR1 SGHVS and CDR2 FQNEAQ come from the germline V gene. The length of the CDR3 is 15 residues. DNA for the CDR3: TGTGCCAGCAGCTTAGCAGGGCGTTACGGCTATGGCTACACCTTC. This encodes CASSLAGRYGYGYTF.

The V call is TRBV30, the J call TRBJ1-2; D is unclear. Germline lookup yields CDR1 GTSNPN and CDR2 SVGIG (reference sequence). This CDR3 has 11 residues. Trimming stripped 0 bases from V and 8 bases from J, with 7 bases between. The CDR3 protein is CAWSVPGGYTF. The CDR3 DNA is TGTGCCTGGAGTGTCCCCGGAGGCTACACCTTC.

The chain joins TRBV9 to TRBJ2-5; TRBD1 agrees at 8 bases. Germline lookup yields CDR1 SGDLS and CDR2 YYNGEE. This CDR3 is 15 amino acids long. Trimming cost V 2 bases and J 2 bases; bases outside gene matches: 5. The chain's CDR3 is CASSVDGQGQETQYF. The CDR3 DNA reads as TGTGCCAGCAGCGTCGATGGACAGGGACAAGAGACCCAGTACTTC.

This sequence joins TRBV5-6 and TRBJ2-7, with a weak D call TRBD1 (5 bases). CDR1 and CDR2 (germline): SGHDT, YYEEEE. CDR3 length: 14 amino acids. The V end lost 4 bases, the J end lost 1 base, and 12 bases lay between the germline ends. CDR3 nucleotide sequence: TGTGCCAGCAGCAGGGGAACCACATCCTACGAGCAGTACTTC. Translation gives CASSRGTTSYEQYF.

The chain links TRBV6-5 to TRBJ2-2; D call uncertain. The V and J ends lost 7 bases and 3 bases respectively, with 9 bases between them. Germline V CDR1 and CDR2: MNHEY, SVGAGI. CDR3 size: 13 residues. Written as DNA, the CDR3 is TGTGCCAGCATTCACTCGGACACCGGGGAGCTGTTTTTT. Translated: CASIHSDTGELFF.

CDR3 DNA sequence: TGTGCCAGCAGCCCTGGGGAGCGGGAGCGTTACTTC. Its translation is CASSPGERERYF. The chain is built from TRBV5-6 and TRBJ2-5, with 8 bases matching TRBD2. V shed 4 bases, J shed 14 bases, and the junction held 10 bases outside the gene matches. The CDR3 has 12 amino acids. Germline CDR1 and CDR2: SGHDT and YYEEEE.

The V and J genes are TRBV18 and TRBJ1-4, with 10 positions matching TRBD1. Germline V lookup: CDR1 KGHSH, CDR2 LQKENI. With 4 bases clipped from V and 7 bases from J, the junction kept 6 bases outside the gene matches. This CDR3 is built from 15 residues. The CDR3 loop reads CASSLDRGLGEKLFF. As DNA, the CDR3 is TGTGCCAGCTCACTTGACAGGGGGCTAGGTGAAAAACTGTTTTTT.

The V call is TRBV5-4, the J call TRBJ2-3; 10 bases line up with TRBD1. CDR1 is SGHNT and CDR2 is YYREEE in the germline V gene (reference sequence). The CDR3 consists of 16 residues. The V segment lost 5 bases and the J segment 0 bases; nucleotides outside the gene matches: 6. For the CDR3, the DNA is TGTGCCAGCAGACCCGGACAGGGGGGTAGCACAGATACGCAGTATTTT. Protein sequence: CASRPGQGGSTDTQYF.

For the CDR3, the DNA is TGTGCCAGCAGCCAAGATTGGACCAACAATGAGCAGTTCTTC. Amino acid sequence: CASSQDWTNNEQFF. The rearrangement joins TRBV4-2 to TRBJ2-1; D unresolved. CDR1 and CDR2 from the germline V gene are LGHNA and YNFKEQ. There are 14 residues in the CDR3. With 0 bases removed from V and 5 bases from J, the gap between germline ends came to 8 bases.

The chain combines TRBV19 with TRBJ2-7; TRBD2 agrees at 7 bases. Germline-derived CDR1 and CDR2 are LNHDA and SQIVND (reference sequence). The ends lost 8 bases at V and 4 bases at J; junction bases unmatched: 8. There are 13 residues in the CDR3. The CDR3 region has the DNA TGTGCCAGTGGAGCGGGATTTACTTACGAGCAGTACTTC. Translation: CASGAGFTYEQYF.

The rearrangement uses TRBV4-2 and TRBJ2-7, with 9 bases matching TRBD2. J lost 2 bases, V lost 0 bases, and 5 bases had no gene match. CDR1 and CDR2 (germline): LGHNA, YNFKEQ. This CDR3 is 16 amino acids long. The CDR3 protein is CASSQDGLAGPYEQYF. As DNA, the CDR3 is TGTGCCAGCAGCCAAGATGGGCTAGCGGGGCCCTACGAGCAGTACTTC.

The chain has TRBV10-1 and TRBJ2-7; possibly TRBD1 for D (8 bases). Germline loops: CDR1 WNHNN, CDR2 SYGVQD (reference sequence). The germline V and J ends were trimmed by 3 bases and 12 bases, with 18 bases remaining between them. CDR3 length: 13 residues. Here the CDR3 reads CASSEYRGGHVYF. CDR3 nucleotides: TGCGCCAGCAGTGAATACAGGGGGGGACATGTGTACTTC.

The V gene is TRBV6-5, the J gene TRBJ2-5, with 7 bases that match TRBD2. The CDR3 has 14 amino acids. The germline gives CDR1 MNHEY, CDR2 SVGAGI. After removal of 2 bases from V and 3 bases from J, the junction contained 3 bases not matched to a gene. Here the CDR3 DNA reads TGTGCCAGCAGTTACGGACTAGGGAAAGAGACCCAGTACTTC. Translating gives CASSYGLGKETQYF.

The V gene is TRBV18, the J gene TRBJ1-4; maybe TRBD1 (5 bases). CDR1 is KGHSH and CDR2 is LQKENI in the germline V gene. CDR3 length equals 15 residues. V lost 3 bases, J lost 7 bases, and 15 bases lay in between. CDR3 DNA: TGTGCCAGCTCACCGTCAGGTTACGGGGGTGAAAAACTGTTTTTT. It translates to CASSPSGYGGEKLFF.

The chain recombines TRBV30 with TRBJ1-4, with D uncertain. The CDR3 covers 11 residues. In germline, CDR1 is GTSNPN, CDR2 SVGIG (reference sequence). The ends were cut back, 4 bases at V and 11 bases at J, with 11 bases in the middle. The CDR3 region is CAWTRGAKLFF. Here the CDR3 DNA reads TGTGCCTGGACCCGGGGAGCTAAACTGTTTTTT.

The CDR3 here is CASSKEGYRQPQHF. The CDR3 coding sequence is TGTGCCAGTAGTAAAGAAGGGTATCGCCAGCCCCAGCATTTT. V gene TRBV19 combines with J gene TRBJ1-5; D unclear. In germline, CDR1 is LNHDA, CDR2 SQIVND (reference sequence). Deletions cut 4 bases from V and 7 bases from J, with 14 bases between. There are 14 residues in the CDR3.

V is TRBV12-5 and J is TRBJ1-1; D unresolved. V lost 5 bases and J lost 1, with 11 bases in between. The CDR3 runs to 14 residues. Germline lookup yields CDR1 LGHNT and CDR2 FRNRAP. The CDR3 DNA sequence: TGTGCTAGTGGTCAAGGACGGCCGAACACTGAAGCTTTCTTT. It specifies CASGQGRPNTEAFF.

The V gene is TRBV7-9, the J gene TRBJ1-1, with 7 positions matching TRBD1. The CDR3 extends over 14 amino acids. Germline V gene sequence: CDR1 SEHNR, CDR2 FQNEAQ (reference sequence). V trimming: 3 bases; J trimming: 5 bases; junction bases outside the gene matches: 6. The CDR3 nucleotides are TGTGCCAGCAGCTTTGGCCAGGGGGGGACTGAAGCTTTCTTT. Translation: CASSFGQGGTEAFF. Looking up the rest from reference TRBV7-9 and TRBJ1-1 gives the full variable domain: DTGVSQNPRHKITKRGQNVTFRCDPISEHNRLYWYRQTLGQGPEFLTYFQNEAQLEKSRLLSDRFSAERPKGSFSTLEIQRTEQGDSAMYLCASSFGQGGTEAFFGQGTRLTVV.

The chain employs TRBV29-1 and TRBJ2-6, with D perhaps matching TRBD2 (6 bases). Between the trimmed V and J ends, which lost 6 bases and 2 bases, there was a span of 20 bases. There are 17 residues in the CDR3. Germline V gene lookup returns CDR1 SQVTM and CDR2 ANQGSEA. In nucleotides, the CDR3 is TGCAGCGTCCTACTGGAGGGGAAATTACCTGGGGCCAACGTCCTGACTTTC. Its protein product is CSVLLEGKLPGANVLTF.

J is TRBJ2-5 and V is TRBV27; no reliable D call. The CDR3 is made up of 15 amino acids. Germline V gives CDR1 MNHEY, CDR2 SMNVEV (reference sequence). V shed 3 bases and J shed 5 bases, with 16 bases lying between them. This CDR3 is CASSFQGRSGETQYF. Written as DNA, the CDR3 is TGTGCCAGCAGTTTCCAAGGACGGTCCGGGGAGACCCAGTACTTC.

The V and J genes are TRBV7-6 and TRBJ2-3; 13 bases map to TRBD2. V lost 3 bases to trimming and J lost 5 bases; unmatched junction nucleotides: 2. CDR1 is SGHVS and CDR2 is FNYEAQ in the germline V gene. This CDR3 comprises 15 residues. CDR3 loop: CASSFGTSGEDTQYF. The CDR3 DNA reads TGTGCCAGCAGCTTCGGGACTAGCGGGGAAGATACGCAGTATTTT.

This clone has just a few counts. The chain is built from TRBV27 and TRBJ2-7; D is perhaps TRBD1 or TRBD2 (6 bases each). The CDR3 runs to 16 residues. The germline V gene has CDR1 MNHEY and CDR2 SMNVEV (reference sequence). V lost 0 bases and J 0 bases, leaving 12 bases between the germline ends. CDR3 protein: CASSLSGGLSSYEQYF. CDR3 in DNA: TGTGCCAGCAGTTTATCGGGGGGCCTTAGCTCCTACGAGCAGTACTTC.

The V and J genes are TRBV11-3 and TRBJ1-2; 7 bases align to TRBD1. Trimming cost V 0 bases and J 4 bases; bases outside gene matches: 14. Germline V gene lookup returns CDR1 SGHNT and CDR2 YENEEA. The CDR3 spans 18 residues. DNA for the CDR3: TGTGCCAGCAGCTTAGATCGGGGGTTTCAGGGGGACACCTATGGCTACACCTTC. Amino acids: CASSLDRGFQGDTYGYTF. Looking up the rest from reference TRBV11-3 and TRBJ1-2 gives the full variable domain: EAGVVQSPRYKIIEKKQPVAFWCNPISGHNTLYWYLQNLGQGPELLIRYENEEAVDDSQLPKDRFSAERLKGVDSTLKIQPAELGDSAVYLCASSLDRGFQGDTYGYTFGSGTRLTVV.